A single sample gave rise to the 6 T cell receptor beta chains below, sequenced in a study of blood T cell repertoires in COVID-19. Here immunoSEQ multiplex PCR was the method, and the copy in TCRdb shows in-frame clones only, minus some. The sample has about 170,000 clones, approximately 82% seen once. Sequences were obtained from peripheral blood. These receptors came from a woman aged 80 or over with active or convalescent COVID-19.

This chain connects TRBV5-1 to TRBJ2-1; a possible D gene is TRBD2 (5 bases). There are 15 residues in the CDR3. The germline V gene encodes CDR1 SGHRS and CDR2 YFSETQ. Trimming pared 4 bases from V and 1 base from J, leaving 12 bases between. CDR3 residues: CASSASGPSYNEQFF. The CDR3 DNA reads TGCGCCAGCAGCGCGAGCGGACCTTCCTACAATGAGCAGTTCTTC.

The table lists this clone with a few counts. V gene TRBV30 combines with J gene TRBJ1-4, with TRBD1 matching 7 bases. The germline V gene encodes CDR1 GTSNPN and CDR2 SVGIG (reference sequence). Unmatched junction bases numbered 6, after V lost 0 bases and J lost 11 bases. The CDR3 contains 13 residues. The CDR3 region is CAWSVQGVGKLFF. CDR3 DNA: TGTGCCTGGAGTGTCCAGGGGGTAGGCAAACTGTTTTTT.

The gene calls are TRBV18 and TRBJ1-2; D unresolved. Per the germline V gene, CDR1 is KGHSH and CDR2 is LQKENI. Trimming took off 2 bases at V and 2 bases at J, with 6 bases between the two ends. The CDR3 has 13 amino acids. CDR3 residues: CASSPGQNYGYTF. CDR3 DNA: TGTGCCAGCTCACCAGGGCAGAACTATGGCTACACCTTC.

The chain has TRBV3-1 (or the pseudogene TRBV3-2) and TRBJ2-5; no clear D. This CDR3 is 14 amino acids long. V shed 2 bases and J shed 5 bases, with 12 bases lying between them. CDR1 is LGHDT and CDR2 is YNNKEL in the germline V gene (reference sequence). The CDR3 coding sequence is TGTGCCAGCAGCCAACGTCTAGAAAGCGAGACCCAGTACTTC. Translating gives CASSQRLESETQYF.

The chain carries TRBV28 and TRBJ2-7; TRBD1 aligns across 8 bases. Germline V gene lookup returns CDR1 MDHEN and CDR2 SYDVKM. The CDR3 loop spans 12 amino acids. Losses at the gene ends were 10 bases for V and 2 bases for J; bases not matched to a gene: 4. For the CDR3, the DNA is TGTGCCATAGAGGACAGGGCCTACGAGCAGTACTTC. It encodes CAIEDRAYEQYF.

This rearrangement joins TRBV5-1 to TRBJ2-7; TRBD2 agrees at 10 bases. The germline CDR1 and CDR2 sequences are SGHRS and YFSETQ. Losses at the gene ends were 2 bases for V and 2 bases for J; bases not matched to a gene: 10. The CDR3 length is 17 residues. In DNA, the CDR3 is TGCGCCAGCAGCTTTAGTGGGACTAGCGATTATACCTACGAGCAGTACTTC. This encodes CASSFSGTSDYTYEQYF.